These T cell receptor beta chains were read from a single sample in a study of CD8 T cells in ankylosing spondylitis. Each CDR3 protein is one row after TCRdb ran MiXCR on the 5' RACE reads. The sample carries about 30,000 distinct CDR3 sequences, 5.3% recorded once. Sequenced input: blood, either unsorted or a sorted T cell fraction (not recorded which). The origin of the receptors is a female donor with ankylosing spondylitis or in good health (not recorded which). Both conserved end residues are part of each CDR3. D genes are given only for firm matches. Clone size is given for some rows only: seen once, a few or many times, or a class if the clone is expanded.

cdr3_length: 14
v_call: TRBV9
clone_size: medium-sized
d_call: .
j_call: TRBJ1-2
cdr3_nt: TGTGCCAGCAGCGTAGGTTCCTCTTTCTATGGCTACACCTTC
cdr3_aa: CASSVGSSFYGYTF

cdr3_length: 16
v_call: TRBV9
clone_size: medium-sized
d_call: TRBD2
j_call: TRBJ2-7
cdr3_nt: TGTGCCAGCAGCGCGACCGGAGCGGGGGCCCCCTACGAGCAGTACTTC
cdr3_aa: CASSATGAGAPYEQYF

cdr3_length: 13
v_call: TRBV9
clone_size: many
d_call: .
j_call: TRBJ2-7
cdr3_nt: TGTGCCAGCAGCGTAGCAGGGGGAGGCGAGCAGTACTTC
cdr3_aa: CASSVAGGGEQYF

cdr3_length: 17
v_call: TRBV9
clone_size: many
d_call: .
j_call: TRBJ2-1
cdr3_nt: TGTGCCAGCAGCCCAGCAGTTGGAGGGGCAGGCTACAATGAGCAGTTCTTC
cdr3_aa: CASSPAVGGAGYNEQFF

cdr3_length: 15
v_call: TRBV9
clone_size: many
d_call: TRBD2
j_call: TRBJ2-7
cdr3_nt: TGTGCCAGCAGCGTAGCTAGCGGAGGCTCCTACGAGCAGTACTTC
cdr3_aa: CASSVASGGSYEQYF

cdr3_length: 14
v_call: TRBV9
clone_size: many
d_call: TRBD1
j_call: TRBJ1-1
cdr3_nt: TGTGCCAGCAGCGCCGGGACAGGGGGCACTGAAGCTTTCTTT
cdr3_aa: CASSAGTGGTEAFF

cdr3_length: 15
v_call: TRBV9
clone_size: many
d_call: .
j_call: TRBJ2-1
cdr3_nt: TGTGCCAGCAGCGACCGGGACGGGAGATACAATGAGCAGTTCTTC
cdr3_aa: CASSDRDGRYNEQFF

cdr3_length: 17
v_call: TRBV9
clone_size: many
d_call: .
j_call: TRBJ2-7
cdr3_nt: TGTGCCAGCAGCGTAGGACCGGGGGCGAGGAGCTCCTACGAGCAGTACTTC
cdr3_aa: CASSVGPGARSSYEQYF

cdr3_length: 16
v_call: TRBV9
clone_size: .
d_call: TRBD2
j_call: TRBJ2-5
cdr3_nt: TGTGCCAGCAGCTTGGGGGTAGCGGGGGGCCAAGAGACCCAGTACTTC
cdr3_aa: CASSLGVAGGQETQYF

cdr3_length: 15
v_call: TRBV9
clone_size: many
d_call: .
j_call: TRBJ1-1
cdr3_nt: TGTGCCAGCAGCCCTCAGGGCAGAGGGAACACTGAAGCTTTCTTT
cdr3_aa: CASSPQGRGNTEAFF

cdr3_length: 16
v_call: TRBV9
clone_size: many
d_call: TRBD2
j_call: TRBJ2-1
cdr3_nt: TGTGCCAGCAGCGTAGCTCACGCTAGCGGGGCGAATGAGCAGTTCTTC
cdr3_aa: CASSVAHASGANEQFF

cdr3_length: 12
v_call: TRBV9
clone_size: .
d_call: .
j_call: TRBJ2-5
cdr3_nt: TGTGCCAGCAGCGTCCTGGGGGGGACCCAGTACTTC
cdr3_aa: CASSVLGGTQYF

cdr3_length: 12
v_call: TRBV9
clone_size: many
d_call: .
j_call: TRBJ2-5
cdr3_nt: TGTGCCAGCAGCGCCCTCCAAGAGACCCAGTACTTC
cdr3_aa: CASSALQETQYF

cdr3_length: 13
v_call: TRBV9
clone_size: many
d_call: .
j_call: TRBJ2-3
cdr3_nt: TGTGCCAGCAGCGCCACTCCCACAGATACGCAGTATTTT
cdr3_aa: CASSATPTDTQYF

cdr3_length: 15
v_call: TRBV9
clone_size: many
d_call: .
j_call: TRBJ2-5
cdr3_nt: TGTGCCAGCAGCGTAGCCCCTACTAGGTCGGAGACCCAGTACTTC
cdr3_aa: CASSVAPTRSETQYF

cdr3_length: 13
v_call: TRBV9
clone_size: many
d_call: .
j_call: TRBJ1-1
cdr3_nt: TGTGCCAGCTCCGCGGGACCCTCCACTGAAGCTTTCTTT
cdr3_aa: CASSAGPSTEAFF

cdr3_length: 17
v_call: TRBV9
clone_size: many
d_call: .
j_call: TRBJ1-6
cdr3_nt: TGTGCCAGCAGCCGCGACGGGGAGCTCCCTCCGAATTCACCCCTCCACTTT
cdr3_aa: CASSRDGELPPNSPLHF

cdr3_length: 17
v_call: TRBV14
clone_size: few
d_call: TRBD2
j_call: TRBJ2-1
cdr3_nt: TGTGCCAGCAGTGGACTAGCGGGGTTAGCCTCCTACAATGAGCAGTTCTTC
cdr3_aa: CASSGLAGLASYNEQFF

cdr3_length: 15
v_call: TRBV9
clone_size: many
d_call: .
j_call: TRBJ2-2
cdr3_nt: TGTGCCAGCAGCGTAAGACTCCTCAACACCGGGGAGCTGTTTTTT
cdr3_aa: CASSVRLLNTGELFF

cdr3_length: 14
v_call: TRBV9
clone_size: many
d_call: .
j_call: TRBJ2-2
cdr3_nt: TGTGCCAGCGCTGTGGGAACTTCCACCGGGGAGCTGTTTTTT
cdr3_aa: CASAVGTSTGELFF

cdr3_length: 16
v_call: TRBV9
clone_size: .
d_call: TRBD2
j_call: TRBJ2-3
cdr3_nt: TGTGCCAGCAGCTCCGGGACTAGCGGGGTGCAAGATACGCAGTATTTT
cdr3_aa: CASSSGTSGVQDTQYF

cdr3_length: 15
v_call: TRBV9
clone_size: many
d_call: TRBD2
j_call: TRBJ2-3
cdr3_nt: TGTGCCAGCAGCGTAGCGGGGAGGGGCACAGATACGCAGTATTTT
cdr3_aa: CASSVAGRGTDTQYF

cdr3_length: 16
v_call: TRBV9
clone_size: many
d_call: .
j_call: TRBJ2-2
cdr3_nt: TGTGCCAGCAGCGAACTAGGGGGGGGAAACACCGGGGAGCTGTTTTTT
cdr3_aa: CASSELGGGNTGELFF

cdr3_length: 14
v_call: TRBV9
clone_size: many
d_call: .
j_call: TRBJ1-6
cdr3_nt: TGTGCCAGCAGCGTTAGGGTGAATAATTCACCCCTCCACTTT
cdr3_aa: CASSVRVNNSPLHF

cdr3_length: 16
v_call: TRBV9
clone_size: many
d_call: .
j_call: TRBJ2-3
cdr3_nt: TGTGCCAGCAGCGTTGGACTTTCGGATAGCACAGATACGCAGTATTTT
cdr3_aa: CASSVGLSDSTDTQYF

cdr3_length: 13
v_call: TRBV9
clone_size: many
d_call: .
j_call: TRBJ2-5
cdr3_nt: TGTGCCAGCAGCGGCGGGATCCAAGAGACCCAGTACTTC
cdr3_aa: CASSGGIQETQYF

cdr3_length: 15
v_call: TRBV9
clone_size: medium-sized
d_call: .
j_call: TRBJ1-6
cdr3_nt: TGTGCCAGCAGCGTAGACGCAGCTTATAATTCACCCCTCCACTTT
cdr3_aa: CASSVDAAYNSPLHF

cdr3_length: 17
v_call: TRBV9
clone_size: many
d_call: .
j_call: TRBJ2-7
cdr3_nt: TGTGCCAGCAGCGCCCCGCGGACAGGAGGGGATTCCTACGAGCAGTACTTC
cdr3_aa: CASSAPRTGGDSYEQYF

cdr3_length: 12
v_call: TRBV9
clone_size: many
d_call: .
j_call: TRBJ2-3
cdr3_nt: TGTGCCAGCAGCTCACTCCGGGATACGCAGTATTTT
cdr3_aa: CASSSLRDTQYF

cdr3_length: 16
v_call: TRBV9
clone_size: many
d_call: .
j_call: TRBJ2-2
cdr3_nt: TGTGCCAGCAGCGTAGGGGGGGCCCAGAACACCGGGGAGCTGTTTTTT
cdr3_aa: CASSVGGAQNTGELFF

cdr3_length: 15
v_call: TRBV9
clone_size: many
d_call: .
j_call: TRBJ2-6
cdr3_nt: TGTGCCAGCAGCCCAGGACATACTGGGGCCAACGTCCTGACTTTC
cdr3_aa: CASSPGHTGANVLTF

cdr3_length: 13
v_call: TRBV9
clone_size: many
d_call: .
j_call: TRBJ2-1
cdr3_nt: TGTGCCAGCAGCGATACTGGAAACAATGAGCAGTTCTTC
cdr3_aa: CASSDTGNNEQFF

cdr3_length: 15
v_call: TRBV9
clone_size: .
d_call: .
j_call: TRBJ2-3
cdr3_nt: TGTGCCAGCAGCGTAGGGTCTAAGTTCGCAGATACGCAGTATTTT
cdr3_aa: CASSVGSKFADTQYF

cdr3_length: 14
v_call: TRBV9
clone_size: few
d_call: .
j_call: TRBJ2-7
cdr3_nt: TGTGCCAGCAGCCCGAAGACTAGCTCCTACGAGCAGTACTTC
cdr3_aa: CASSPKTSSYEQYF

cdr3_length: 15
v_call: TRBV9
clone_size: many
d_call: .
j_call: TRBJ2-3
cdr3_nt: TGTGCCAGCAGCGGCTTGGGGGCCGGGACAGATACGCAGTATTTT
cdr3_aa: CASSGLGAGTDTQYF

cdr3_length: 16
v_call: TRBV9
clone_size: many
d_call: .
j_call: TRBJ2-1
cdr3_nt: TGTGCCAGCAGCGTAGGCGGGCTTAACTCCTACAATGAGCAGTTCTTC
cdr3_aa: CASSVGGLNSYNEQFF

cdr3_length: 15
v_call: TRBV9
clone_size: many
d_call: TRBD2
j_call: TRBJ2-1
cdr3_nt: TGTGCCAGCAGCGTCTTTAGCGGGAGAGGCGATGAGCAGTTCTTC
cdr3_aa: CASSVFSGRGDEQFF

cdr3_length: 14
v_call: TRBV9
clone_size: .
d_call: .
j_call: TRBJ2-5
cdr3_nt: TGTGCCAGCAGCGTAGGTGGTTTTCAAGAGACCCAGTACTTC
cdr3_aa: CASSVGGFQETQYF

cdr3_length: 16
v_call: TRBV9
clone_size: many
d_call: TRBD2
j_call: TRBJ2-3
cdr3_nt: TGTGCCAGCAGCGTAGGGTCTAGCGGAGACACAGATACGCAGTATTTT
cdr3_aa: CASSVGSSGDTDTQYF

cdr3_length: 16
v_call: TRBV9
clone_size: few
d_call: TRBD2
j_call: TRBJ2-3
cdr3_nt: TGTGCCAGCAGCGTATCTCCTAGCGGAGGTATGGATACGCAGTATTTT
cdr3_aa: CASSVSPSGGMDTQYF

cdr3_length: 17
v_call: TRBV9
clone_size: many
d_call: TRBD2
j_call: TRBJ2-2
cdr3_nt: TGTGCCAGCAGCGCCTGGACTAGCGGGAGGGGCACCGGGGAGCTGTTTTTT
cdr3_aa: CASSAWTSGRGTGELFF

cdr3_length: 15
v_call: TRBV9
clone_size: medium-sized
d_call: .
j_call: TRBJ1-1
cdr3_nt: TGTGCCAGCAGCGTAGCTCCAGGGGCCATATCTGAAGCTTTCTTT
cdr3_aa: CASSVAPGAISEAFF

cdr3_length: 13
v_call: TRBV9
clone_size: many
d_call: TRBD2
j_call: TRBJ2-5
cdr3_nt: TGTGCCAGCTCCGAAGCGGGGACGGGGACCCAGTACTTC
cdr3_aa: CASSEAGTGTQYF

cdr3_length: 16
v_call: TRBV9
clone_size: many
d_call: .
j_call: TRBJ1-6
cdr3_nt: TGTGCCAGCAGCGCGCTTCGGGACGCGTATAATTCACCCCTCCACTTT
cdr3_aa: CASSALRDAYNSPLHF

cdr3_length: 17
v_call: TRBV9
clone_size: many
d_call: .
j_call: TRBJ2-6
cdr3_nt: TGTGCCAGCAGCGTAGGTCCCTTGACAGCTGGGGCCAACGTCCTGACTTTC
cdr3_aa: CASSVGPLTAGANVLTF

cdr3_length: 15
v_call: TRBV9
clone_size: medium-sized
d_call: .
j_call: TRBJ2-3
cdr3_nt: TGTGCCAGCAGCGGAAGGGGGACAAGCACAGATACGCAGTATTTT
cdr3_aa: CASSGRGTSTDTQYF